The text below deals with one T cell receptor (beta chain). What it binds is not known. The data originate from a study of early T cells in non-severe SARS-CoV-2 infection. Study overall: The study sequenced bulk RNA from unsorted whole blood, with chains unpaired.

Unique molecular identifiers were attached to individual cDNA molecules. TCRdb re-analysed the 5' RACE reads in MiXCR, keeping a single row per CDR3 protein. Here the sample spans fewer than 50,000 distinct CDR3 sequences, 5.5% to 6.5% being singletons. Broader study findings: A preference for anti-spike CD8 responses marked VDJdb matching, which missed private and CD4 specificities.

The germline V gene has CDR1 MDHEN and CDR2 SYDVKM. V lost 2 bases to trimming and J lost 4 bases, with 6 bases between them. This CDR3 comprises 14 residues. The sequence was collected from an adult who was a healthcare worker with PCR-confirmed SARS-CoV-2 infection or an uninfected control (not recorded which). The chain combines TRBV28 with TRBJ1-6; D is undetermined. The sequencing input was whole blood. CDR3 in amino acids: CASSLVQYNSPLHF. The CDR3, as DNA: TGTGCCAGCAGTTTAGTACAGTATAATTCACCCCTCCACTTT. The full variable domain, with the rest looked up from reference TRBV28 and TRBJ1-6, is DVKVTQSSRYLVKRTGEKVFLECVQDMDHENMFWYRQDPGLGLRLIYFSYDVKMKEKGDIPEGYSVSREKKERFSLILESASTNQTSMYLCASSLVQYNSPLHFGNGTRLTVT.